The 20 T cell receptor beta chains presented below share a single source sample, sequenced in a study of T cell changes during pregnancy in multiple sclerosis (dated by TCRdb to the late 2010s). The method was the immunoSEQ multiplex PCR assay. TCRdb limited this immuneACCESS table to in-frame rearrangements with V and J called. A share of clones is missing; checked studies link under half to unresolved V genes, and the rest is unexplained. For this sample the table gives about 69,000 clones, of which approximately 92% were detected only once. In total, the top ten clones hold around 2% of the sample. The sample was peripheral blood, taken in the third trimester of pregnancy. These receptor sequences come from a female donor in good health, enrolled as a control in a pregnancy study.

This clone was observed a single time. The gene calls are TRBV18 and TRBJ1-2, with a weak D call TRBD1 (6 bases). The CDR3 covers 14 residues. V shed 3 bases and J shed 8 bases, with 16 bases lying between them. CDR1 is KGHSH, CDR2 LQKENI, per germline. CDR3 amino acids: CASSPDAGAGGYTF. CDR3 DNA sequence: TGTGCCAGCTCACCGGACGCGGGGGCAGGGGGCTACACCTTC.

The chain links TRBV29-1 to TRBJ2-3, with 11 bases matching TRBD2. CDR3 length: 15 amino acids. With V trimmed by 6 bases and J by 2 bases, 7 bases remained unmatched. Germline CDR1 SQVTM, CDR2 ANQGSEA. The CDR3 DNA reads TGCAGCGTCCGACGACTAGCGGGGAACACAGATACGCAGTATTTT. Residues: CSVRRLAGNTDTQYF.

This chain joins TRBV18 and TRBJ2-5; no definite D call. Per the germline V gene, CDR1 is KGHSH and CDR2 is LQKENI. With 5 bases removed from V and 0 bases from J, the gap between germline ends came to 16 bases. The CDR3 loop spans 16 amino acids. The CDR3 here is CASSSYLETYQETQYF. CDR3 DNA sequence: TGTGCCAGCTCATCATACCTAGAGACGTACCAAGAGACCCAGTACTTC.

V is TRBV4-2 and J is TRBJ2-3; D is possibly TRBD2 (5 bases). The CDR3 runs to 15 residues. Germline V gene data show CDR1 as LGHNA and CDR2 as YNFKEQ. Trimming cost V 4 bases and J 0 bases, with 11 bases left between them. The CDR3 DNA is TGTGCCAGCAGCCGGGGAGAAGGAAGCACAGATACGCAGTATTTT. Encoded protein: CASSRGEGSTDTQYF.

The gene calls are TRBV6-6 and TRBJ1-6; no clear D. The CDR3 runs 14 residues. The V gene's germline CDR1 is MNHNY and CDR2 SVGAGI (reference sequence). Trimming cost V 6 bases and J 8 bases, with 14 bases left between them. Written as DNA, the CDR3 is TGTGCCAGCAGGCCGTTAAGAGGCGATTCACCCCTCCACTTT. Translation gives CASRPLRGDSPLHF.

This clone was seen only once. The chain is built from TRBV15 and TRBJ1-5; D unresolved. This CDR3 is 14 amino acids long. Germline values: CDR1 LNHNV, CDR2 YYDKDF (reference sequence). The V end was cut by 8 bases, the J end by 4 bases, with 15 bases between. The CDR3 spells CATADRQQNQPQHF. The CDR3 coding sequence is TGTGCCACCGCCGACCGACAACAGAATCAGCCCCAGCATTTT.

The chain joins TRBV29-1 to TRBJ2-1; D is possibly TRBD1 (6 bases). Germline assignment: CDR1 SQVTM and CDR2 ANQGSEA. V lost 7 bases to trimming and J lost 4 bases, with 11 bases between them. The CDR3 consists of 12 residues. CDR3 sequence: CSASTGYNEQFF. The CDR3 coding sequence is TGCAGCGCCTCGACAGGTTACAATGAGCAGTTCTTC.

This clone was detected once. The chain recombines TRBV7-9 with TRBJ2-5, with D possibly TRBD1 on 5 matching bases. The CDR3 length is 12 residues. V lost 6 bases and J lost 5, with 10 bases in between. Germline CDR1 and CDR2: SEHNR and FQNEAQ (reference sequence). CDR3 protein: CASSPGPETQYF. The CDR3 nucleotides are TGTGCCAGCAGTCCAGGGCCGGAGACCCAGTACTTC.

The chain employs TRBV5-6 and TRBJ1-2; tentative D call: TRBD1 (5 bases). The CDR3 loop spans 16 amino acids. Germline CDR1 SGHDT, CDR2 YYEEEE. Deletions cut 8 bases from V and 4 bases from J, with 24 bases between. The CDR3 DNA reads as TGTGCCAGTTACATTGTGGCGGGGGTCGGGGGCTATGGCTACACCTTC. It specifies CASYIVAGVGGYGYTF.

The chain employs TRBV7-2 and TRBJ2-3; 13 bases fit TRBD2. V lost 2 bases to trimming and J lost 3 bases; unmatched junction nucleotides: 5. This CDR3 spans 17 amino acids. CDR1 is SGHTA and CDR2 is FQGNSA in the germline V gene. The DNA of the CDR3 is TGTGCCAGCAGCTTAAGCTGGACTAGCGGGAGTACAGATACGCAGTATTTT. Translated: CASSLSWTSGSTDTQYF.

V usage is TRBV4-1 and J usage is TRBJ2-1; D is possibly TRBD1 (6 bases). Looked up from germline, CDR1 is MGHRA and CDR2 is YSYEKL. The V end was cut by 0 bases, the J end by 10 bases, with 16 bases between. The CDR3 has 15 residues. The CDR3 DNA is TGCGCCAGCAGCCAAGATCGTACAGGGCTTTGGGAGCAGTTCTTC. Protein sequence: CASSQDRTGLWEQFF.

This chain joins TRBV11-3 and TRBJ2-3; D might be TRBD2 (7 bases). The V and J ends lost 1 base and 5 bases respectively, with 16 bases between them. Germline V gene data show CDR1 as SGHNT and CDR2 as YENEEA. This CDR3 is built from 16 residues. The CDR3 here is CASSLGGGGAGDTQYF. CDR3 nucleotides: TGTGCCAGCAGCTTAGGGGGAGGGGGGGCAGGAGATACGCAGTATTTT.

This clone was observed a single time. The CDR3 DNA reads TGCAGCGTTGAAGGTCAGGGGGCGCGAGGCTACACCTTC. Amino acids: CSVEGQGARGYTF. V and J are TRBV29-1 and TRBJ1-2, with TRBD1 matching 8 bases. From germline, CDR1 is SQVTM and CDR2 ANQGSEA. V dropped 1 base and J dropped 8; count of bases not matched to a gene: 6. The CDR3 loop spans 13 amino acids.

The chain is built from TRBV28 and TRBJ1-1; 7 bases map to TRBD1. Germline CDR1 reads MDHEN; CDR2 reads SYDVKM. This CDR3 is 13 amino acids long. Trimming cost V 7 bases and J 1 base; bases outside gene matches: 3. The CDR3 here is CASTWTGNTEAFF. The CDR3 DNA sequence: TGTGCCAGCACCTGGACAGGGAACACTGAAGCTTTCTTT.

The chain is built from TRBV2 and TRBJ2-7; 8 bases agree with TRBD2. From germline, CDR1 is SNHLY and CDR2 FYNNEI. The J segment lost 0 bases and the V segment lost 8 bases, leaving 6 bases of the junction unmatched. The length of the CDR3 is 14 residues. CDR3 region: CASETSALSYEQYF. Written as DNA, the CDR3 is TGTGCCAGCGAGACTAGCGCGCTCTCCTACGAGCAGTACTTC.

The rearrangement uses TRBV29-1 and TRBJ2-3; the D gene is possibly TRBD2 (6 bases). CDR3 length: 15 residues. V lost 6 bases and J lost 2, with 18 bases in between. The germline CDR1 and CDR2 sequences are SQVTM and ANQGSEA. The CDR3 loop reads CSVGKASVNTDTQYF. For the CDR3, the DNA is TGCAGCGTCGGTAAGGCTAGCGTTAACACAGATACGCAGTATTTT.

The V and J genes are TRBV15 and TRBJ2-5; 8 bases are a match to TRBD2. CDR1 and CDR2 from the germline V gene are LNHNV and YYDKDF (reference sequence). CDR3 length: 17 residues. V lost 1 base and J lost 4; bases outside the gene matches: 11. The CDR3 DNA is TGTGCCACCAGCAGAGCACGGGGGGGGGCCGGAGTAGAGACCCAGTACTTC. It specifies CATSRARGGAGVETQYF.

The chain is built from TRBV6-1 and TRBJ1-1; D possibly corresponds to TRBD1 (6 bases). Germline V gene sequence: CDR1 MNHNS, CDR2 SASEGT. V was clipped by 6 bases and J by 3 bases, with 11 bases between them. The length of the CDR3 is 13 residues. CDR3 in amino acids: CASSRQADTEAFF. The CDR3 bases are TGTGCCAGCAGCAGACAGGCCGACACTGAAGCTTTCTTT.

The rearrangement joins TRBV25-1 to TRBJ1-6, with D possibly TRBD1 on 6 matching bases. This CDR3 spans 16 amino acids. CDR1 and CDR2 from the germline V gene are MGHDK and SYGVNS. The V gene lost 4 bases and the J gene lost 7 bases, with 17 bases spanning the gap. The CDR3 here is CASSAVQGLRNSPLHF. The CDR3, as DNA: TGTGCCAGCAGTGCTGTACAGGGATTGCGAAATTCACCCCTCCACTTT.

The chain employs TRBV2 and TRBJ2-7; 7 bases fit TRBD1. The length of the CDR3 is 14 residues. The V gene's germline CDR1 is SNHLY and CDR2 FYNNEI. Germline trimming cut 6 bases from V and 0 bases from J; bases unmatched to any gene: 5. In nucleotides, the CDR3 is TGTGCCAGCAGATTTACAGGGGCCTCCTACGAGCAGTACTTC. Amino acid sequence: CASRFTGASYEQYF. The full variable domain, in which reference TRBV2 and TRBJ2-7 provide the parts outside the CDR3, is EPEVTQTPSHQVTQMGQEVILRCVPISNHLYFYWYRQILGQKVEFLVSFYNNEISEKSEIFDDQFSVERPDGSNFTLKIRSTKLEDSAMYFCASRFTGASYEQYFGPGTRLTVT.